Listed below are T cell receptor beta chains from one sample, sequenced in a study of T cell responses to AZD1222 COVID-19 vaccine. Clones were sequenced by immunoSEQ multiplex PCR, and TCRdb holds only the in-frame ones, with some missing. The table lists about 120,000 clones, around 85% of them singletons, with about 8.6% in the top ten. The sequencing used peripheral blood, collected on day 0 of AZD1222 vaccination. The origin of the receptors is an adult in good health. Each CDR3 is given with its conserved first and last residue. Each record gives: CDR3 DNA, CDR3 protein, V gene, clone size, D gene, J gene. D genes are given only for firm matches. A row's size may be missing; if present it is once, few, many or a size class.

DNA: TGTGCCAGCAGGCAAGTCGTCTTGGGACTAGAATCTGGGCAGTACTTC
CDR3: CASRQVVLGLESGQYF
V: TRBV6-6
size: -
D: TRBD2
J: TRBJ2-7

DNA: TGTGCCACCGGGGGGACGGGGAATGAAAAACTGTTTTTT
CDR3: CATGGTGNEKLFF
V: TRBV24-1
size: once
D: -
J: TRBJ1-4

DNA: TGTGCCAGCAGCCAGAAGACTGACAGGGCCGAGCAGTTCTTC
CDR3: CASSQKTDRAEQFF
V: TRBV3-1/TRBV3-2
size: -
D: TRBD1
J: TRBJ2-1

DNA: TGTGCCAGTAGCACGATGAGCTCCTATAATTCACCCCTCCACTTT
CDR3: CASSTMSSYNSPLHF
V: TRBV19
size: -
D: -
J: TRBJ1-6

DNA: TGTGCCAGCTTAACAGGGGCTGGGAACACCGGGGAGCTGTTTTTT
CDR3: CASLTGAGNTGELFF
V: TRBV21-1
size: few
D: -
J: TRBJ2-2

DNA: TGCGCCAGCAGCCAACCGGGACAGCGGTCCTCCGAGCAGTACTTC
CDR3: CASSQPGQRSSEQYF
V: TRBV4-1
size: -
D: TRBD1
J: TRBJ2-7

DNA: TGTGCCAGCAGTCCCCACAACTATGGCTACACCTTC
CDR3: CASSPHNYGYTF
V: TRBV28
size: -
D: -
J: TRBJ1-2

DNA: TGTGCCAGCAGCCAGGCAGTCGGGGAGCGCACAGATACGCAGTATTTT
CDR3: CASSQAVGERTDTQYF
V: TRBV14
size: -
D: -
J: TRBJ2-3

DNA: TGTGCCAGCAGCCTCCGCAGCCGGGTGGGCTCTGGAAACACCATATATTTT
CDR3: CASSLRSRVGSGNTIYF
V: TRBV3-1/TRBV3-2
size: once
D: -
J: TRBJ1-3

DNA: TGCGCCAGCAACAGGGGGGAGCAAGAACCCCTCCACTTT
CDR3: CASNRGEQEPLHF
V: TRBV5-1
size: few
D: TRBD1
J: TRBJ1-6

DNA: TGTGCCAGCCAAACAGGGCTTAATTCACCCCTCCACTTT
CDR3: CASQTGLNSPLHF
V: TRBV28
size: -
D: -
J: TRBJ1-6

DNA: TGCAGTGCTAGTCGCGGGGGGGAGACCCAGTACTTC
CDR3: CSASRGGETQYF
V: TRBV20-1
size: -
D: TRBD2
J: TRBJ2-5

DNA: TGTGCCAGCGGACTTAGCCTGAACACTGAAGCTTTCTTT
CDR3: CASGLSLNTEAFF
V: TRBV2
size: once
D: -
J: TRBJ1-1

DNA: TGTGCCAGCAGGTTAGGGACAGGGGGTTACTACGAGCAGTACTTC
CDR3: CASRLGTGGYYEQYF
V: TRBV13
size: once
D: TRBD1
J: TRBJ2-7

DNA: TGTGCCAGTAGGAGAACAGGGTCAACAAGCACAGATACGCAGTATTTT
CDR3: CASRRTGSTSTDTQYF
V: TRBV19
size: -
D: -
J: TRBJ2-3

DNA: TGTGCCAGCAGCAAGGAGTGGGGGGAGCAGTTCTTC
CDR3: CASSKEWGEQFF
V: TRBV21-1
size: once
D: -
J: TRBJ2-1

DNA: TGTGCCTGGAGTGGGCCGGTGGACGCTGAAGCTTTCTTT
CDR3: CAWSGPVDAEAFF
V: TRBV30
size: -
D: -
J: TRBJ1-1

DNA: TGTGCCAGCAGCTCCACCGGGGTAGTGGGAGAGACCCAGTACTTC
CDR3: CASSSTGVVGETQYF
V: TRBV11-3
size: few
D: -
J: TRBJ2-5

DNA: TGTGCCAGGAAGACCAGTCATCCCTATAATTCACCCCTCCACTTT
CDR3: CARKTSHPYNSPLHF
V: TRBV14
size: few
D: -
J: TRBJ1-6

DNA: TGCGCCAGCAGCCAAGGACGGAACACTGAAGCTTTCTTT
CDR3: CASSQGRNTEAFF
V: TRBV4-1
size: -
D: -
J: TRBJ1-1

DNA: TGTGCCAGCAGCCCACAGGGCCTATCCCGCGAGCAGTACTTC
CDR3: CASSPQGLSREQYF
V: TRBV4-2
size: few
D: -
J: TRBJ2-7

DNA: TGTGCCAGCAGTGAGGGACACCCGAGCTCTGGAAACACCATATATTTT
CDR3: CASSEGHPSSGNTIYF
V: TRBV6-1
size: -
D: -
J: TRBJ1-3

DNA: TGTGCCAGCAGCGTAACAGGGGAGGACGATGGCTACACCTTC
CDR3: CASSVTGEDDGYTF
V: TRBV9
size: -
D: TRBD1
J: TRBJ1-2

DNA: TGTGCCAGCAGCCGGTCGGGGTTTGTCTTTCAGCCCCAGCATTTT
CDR3: CASSRSGFVFQPQHF
V: TRBV27
size: -
D: -
J: TRBJ1-5

DNA: TGTGCCACCAAAGTAGACTCCTCCTACAATGAGCAGTTCTTC
CDR3: CATKVDSSYNEQFF
V: TRBV6-4
size: -
D: -
J: TRBJ2-1

DNA: TGTGCCAGTAGCTCACTCTCGGACTGGGAAAACACCATATATTTT
CDR3: CASSSLSDWENTIYF
V: TRBV19
size: -
D: -
J: TRBJ1-3

DNA: TGTGCCAGCAGCTTAGGGGGACAGCTAGACTATGGCTACACCTTC
CDR3: CASSLGGQLDYGYTF
V: TRBV7-6
size: -
D: TRBD1
J: TRBJ1-2

DNA: TGTGCCAGCAGCCAAAATTGGGAGTCTGGAAACACCATATATTTT
CDR3: CASSQNWESGNTIYF
V: TRBV3-1/TRBV3-2
size: -
D: -
J: TRBJ1-3

DNA: TGTGCCAGCAGTGACCCGCGGGGACTAGCATCCTACAATGAGCAGTTCTTC
CDR3: CASSDPRGLASYNEQFF
V: TRBV6-1
size: -
D: TRBD2
J: TRBJ2-1

DNA: TGTGCCAGCAGCCCGACAGGGGGCTGGGGCAATCAGCCCCAGCATTTT
CDR3: CASSPTGGWGNQPQHF
V: TRBV5-5
size: -
D: TRBD1
J: TRBJ1-5

DNA: TGTGCCAGTAGTATAGACAGGCGCGCTGATAATTCACCCCTCCACTTT
CDR3: CASSIDRRADNSPLHF
V: TRBV19
size: -
D: -
J: TRBJ1-6

DNA: TGTGCCAGCAGCTCGTTAGCGAGCTCCTACAATGAGCAGTTCTTC
CDR3: CASSSLASSYNEQFF
V: TRBV7-3
size: -
D: -
J: TRBJ2-1

DNA: TGCGCCAGCAGCCAAGATTTTGGCAGGGGTAGAACTAACGAAAATTCACCCCTCCACTTT
CDR3: CASSQDFGRGRTNENSPLHF
V: TRBV4-1
size: -
D: -
J: TRBJ1-6

DNA: TGTGCCTGGAACCCACAGGGCGGCGGAAACACCATATATTTT
CDR3: CAWNPQGGGNTIYF
V: TRBV30
size: few
D: -
J: TRBJ1-3

DNA: TGTGCCAGTAGTATAGATGGGTCAGGGGGCACCTACGAGCAGTACTTC
CDR3: CASSIDGSGGTYEQYF
V: TRBV19
size: -
D: TRBD1
J: TRBJ2-7

DNA: TGTGCCAGCAGTTACAGGAGCGGGGAAAGAGAGCAGTACTTC
CDR3: CASSYRSGEREQYF
V: TRBV6-5
size: -
D: TRBD2
J: TRBJ2-7

DNA: TGTGCCAGCAGCTTAGGTTATTTGAACTATGGCTACACCTTC
CDR3: CASSLGYLNYGYTF
V: TRBV11-3
size: -
D: -
J: TRBJ1-2

DNA: TGTGCCTCCCACCTCGGGACAGCGCCTAACGAGCAGTACTTC
CDR3: CASHLGTAPNEQYF
V: TRBV30
size: -
D: TRBD1
J: TRBJ2-7

DNA: TGTGCCAGCACCCAAGTCCGAATTAACACCGGGGAGCTGTTTTTT
CDR3: CASTQVRINTGELFF
V: TRBV11-3
size: -
D: -
J: TRBJ2-2

DNA: TGTGCCAGCAGTTTAGGCAGAAACACTGAAGCTTTCTTT
CDR3: CASSLGRNTEAFF
V: TRBV12-3/TRBV12-4
size: -
D: -
J: TRBJ1-1

DNA: TGTGCCAGCAGGGATCTATTGGGGCGTTATATGAATCAGCCCCAGCATTTT
CDR3: CASRDLLGRYMNQPQHF
V: TRBV2
size: -
D: -
J: TRBJ1-5

DNA: TGTGCCAGCAGTCCGCACCGGGACTCTTCAACCCCTACTTTC
CDR3: CASSPHRDSSTPTF
V: TRBV6-5
size: -
D: -
J: TRBJ2-7

DNA: TGTGCCAGCAGTCCCCCCCACGGGGTCCCTATCTTC
CDR3: CASSPPHGVPIF
V: TRBV27
size: -
D: -
J: TRBJ1-2

DNA: TGTGCCAGCAGCCTTTTTGCCGGGGATACGCAGTATTTT
CDR3: CASSLFAGDTQYF
V: TRBV6-4
size: -
D: -
J: TRBJ2-3

DNA: TGTGCCAGCAGTTCAGGGTCAACTAATGAAAAACTGTTTTTT
CDR3: CASSSGSTNEKLFF
V: TRBV7-9
size: -
D: -
J: TRBJ1-4

DNA: TGTGCCAGCAGTGCGGACAGCCCCAATAATTCACCCCTCCACTTT
CDR3: CASSADSPNNSPLHF
V: TRBV6-4
size: -
D: -
J: TRBJ1-6

DNA: TGTGCCTGGAGTGGGGGCGGGAATAGAGCCAAAAACATTCAGTACTTC
CDR3: CAWSGGGNRAKNIQYF
V: TRBV30
size: -
D: -
J: TRBJ2-4

DNA: TGTGCCAGTAGTAGGAGCAATCAGCCCCAGCATTTT
CDR3: CASSRSNQPQHF
V: TRBV19
size: -
D: -
J: TRBJ1-5

DNA: TGTGCCAGCAGCGTATGGCTGAGCTCCTACAATGAGCAGTTCTTC
CDR3: CASSVWLSSYNEQFF
V: TRBV9
size: once
D: -
J: TRBJ2-1

DNA: TGTGCCAGCAGTGAATTTTTGGACAGGATGACAAACATGAACACTGAAGCTTTCTTT
CDR3: CASSEFLDRMTNMNTEAFF
V: TRBV6-1
size: -
D: TRBD1
J: TRBJ1-1

DNA: TGTGCCAGCAGTTTGGGGCCGGACACTGAAGCTTTCTTT
CDR3: CASSLGPDTEAFF
V: TRBV12-3/TRBV12-4
size: few
D: -
J: TRBJ1-1

DNA: TGTGCCAGCAGCAAAGGCCTGGGCGATGAGCAGTTCTTC
CDR3: CASSKGLGDEQFF
V: TRBV21-1
size: -
D: -
J: TRBJ2-1

DNA: TGTGCCAGCAGCGTGGGACTAGCGGGAGGGCTTACCGGGGAGCTGTTTTTT
CDR3: CASSVGLAGGLTGELFF
V: TRBV11-2
size: -
D: TRBD2
J: TRBJ2-2